The 6 T cell receptor beta chains given below trace back to one sample, sequenced in a study of shared clonotypes between healthy human individuals. Some clones are missing from TCRdb's copy, which holds only in-frame ones; the method was immunoSEQ multiplex PCR. In the table there are 2 million to 2.5 million clones, 95% of which are singletons. The source material was naive CD4+ T cells sorted from blood. Subset of the sample: CD45RA+ positively selected. The receptors shown here come from a man aged 18 to 35 in good health.

CDR3 residues: CASSSGTGSYNEQFF. The CDR3 nucleotides read TGTGCCAGCTCTTCCGGGACAGGGAGTTACAATGAGCAGTTCTTC. This rearrangement joins TRBV18 to TRBJ2-1, with TRBD1 matching 9 bases. Germline CDR1 and CDR2: KGHSH and LQKENI. The CDR3 runs to 15 residues. Trimming took 6 bases from V and 4 from J; bases not matched to a gene: 7.

Points on this clone: Other DNA sequences of this sample code for an identical CDR3. The chain combines TRBV28 with TRBJ1-5; no clear D. The CDR3 runs to 13 residues. Germline loops: CDR1 MDHEN, CDR2 SYDVKM. Trimming cost V 3 bases and J 4 bases, with 7 bases left between them. The CDR3 DNA follows: TGTGCCAGCAGTTTCCCCCCTAATCAGCCCCAGCATTTT. This sequence encodes CASSFPPNQPQHF.

This clone was seen a handful of times. The CDR3 region is CASRGGLSSYEQYF. DNA for the CDR3: TGTGCCAGCAGGGGGGGACTGAGCTCCTACGAGCAGTACTTC. V gene TRBV6-6 combines with J gene TRBJ2-7; maybe TRBD2 (6 bases). V lost 6 bases and J 0 bases, leaving 12 bases between the germline ends. The germline CDR1 and CDR2 sequences are MNHNY and SVGAGI (reference sequence). The length of the CDR3 is 14 residues.

The chain couples TRBV27 to TRBJ1-3; 8 nucleotides line up with TRBD1. With 7 bases clipped from V and 7 bases from J, the junction kept 6 bases outside the gene matches. Germline V lookup: CDR1 MNHEY, CDR2 SMNVEV (reference sequence). CDR3 length: 13 amino acids. The CDR3 loop reads CASKGTGENTIYF. As DNA, the CDR3 is TGTGCCAGCAAAGGGACAGGAGAGAACACCATATATTTT.

CDR3: CASRSTVFYGYTF. CDR3 nucleotide sequence: TGTGCCAGCAGGAGCACAGTGTTCTATGGCTACACCTTC. This chain connects TRBV27 to TRBJ1-2; the D is unclear. Germline V gene data show CDR1 as MNHEY and CDR2 as SMNVEV (reference sequence). The CDR3 is made up of 13 amino acids. Trimming shortened V by 6 bases and J by 4 bases, and 12 bases separated the two germline ends.

This clone showed up just once. This CDR3 is CASSADRFQETQYF. Written as DNA, the CDR3 is TGTGCCAGCAGCGCGGACCGGTTCCAAGAGACCCAGTACTTC. The gene calls are TRBV5-4 and TRBJ2-5; D unresolved. V was pared by 4 bases and J by 1 base, with 11 bases between. Per germline, CDR1 SGHNT and CDR2 YYREEE (reference sequence). The CDR3 loop spans 14 amino acids.